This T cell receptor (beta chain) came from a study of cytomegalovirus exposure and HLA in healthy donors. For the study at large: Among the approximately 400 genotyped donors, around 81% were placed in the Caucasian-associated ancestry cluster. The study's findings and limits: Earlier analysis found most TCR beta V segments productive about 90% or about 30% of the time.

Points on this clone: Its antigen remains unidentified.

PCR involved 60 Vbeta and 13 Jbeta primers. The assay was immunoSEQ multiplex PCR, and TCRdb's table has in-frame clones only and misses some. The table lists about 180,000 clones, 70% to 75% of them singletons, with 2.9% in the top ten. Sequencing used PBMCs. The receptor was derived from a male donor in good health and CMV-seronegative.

The CDR3 here is CASSFVRSNEKLFF. The DNA of the CDR3 is TGTGCCAGCAGTTTTGTAAGGAGCAATGAAAAACTGTTTTTT. The V and J genes are TRBV28 and TRBJ1-4; D is unresolved. Germline CDR1 and CDR2: MDHEN and SYDVKM. The CDR3 is made up of 14 amino acids. With 3 bases removed from V and 5 bases from J, the gap between germline ends came to 10 bases.